This T cell receptor beta chain was captured by sequencing in a study of blood T cells in healthy people across ages. The wider study: Capturing about one barcoded beta molecule per two T cells was achieved by template switching.

Sample-barcoded 5' priming and a J-beta primer mix drove a second PCR of roughly 7 to 11 cycles. TCRdb independently ran MiXCR on the 5' RACE reads; one entry per CDR3 protein. The sample shows approximately 1,100,000 distinct CDR3 sequences, more than 40% of them seen only once. This CDR3 has 11 residues. The V gene lost 0 bases and the J gene lost 12 bases, with 9 bases spanning the gap. CDR1 SGHTA and CDR2 FQGTGA come from the germline V gene. Details on this clonotype: The target antigen is unknown.

Whole-study findings and limits: The study found TCR beta diversity correlated strongly with naive T cell percentage. Estimated diversity across one million T cells was deemed an underestimate. Unsorted PBMCs ruled out conclusive naive versus antigen-experienced comparison.

This receptor was identified in a woman aged 55-70 years in good health. Material for sequencing was blood. This chain connects TRBV7-3 to TRBJ2-7; D gene ambiguous. CDR3 sequence: CASSLTLRWYF. In DNA, the CDR3 is TGTGCCAGCAGCTTAACTCTCAGGTGGTACTTC.